This T cell receptor beta chain was profiled in a study of blood T cell repertoires in COVID-19. On the study more broadly: Samples representing acute and convalescent COVID-19 were sourced from the United States, Italy and Spain. T cells, B-cell-depleted T cells, or PBMCs supplied cDNA or gDNA.

Per the study methods: By means of reference gene primer amplification, nucleated cell counts were estimated. The protocol was immunoSEQ multiplex PCR, while the TCRdb copy is restricted to in-frame clones and leaves out a portion. The V and J calls and the clone size are those of that table, but D and trimming were determined from the DNA. The sample consists of some 70,000 clones, roughly 91% of them appearing once. In this sample, this clone turned up a few times. Deletions cut 6 bases from V and 6 bases from J, with 12 bases between. CDR1 is MNHEY, CDR2 SVGAGI, per germline. The length of the CDR3 is 13 residues.

The chain recombines TRBV6-5 with TRBJ1-5, with D possibly TRBD1 on 6 matching bases. Material for sequencing was peripheral blood. The TCR sequence derives from a man between 50 and 59 years old with active COVID-19. This CDR3 is CASRGGARQPQHF. CDR3 bases: TGTGCCAGCAGGGGGGGGGCTCGTCAGCCCCAGCATTTT.